This TCR beta chain was profiled in a study of shared clonotypes between healthy human individuals. Positive CCR7 selection of CD45RO-negative cells yielded the naive CD8 cells, and terminally differentiated effector memory CD45RA+ cells were excluded. Data came from immunoSEQ multiplex PCR; TCRdb stores just in-frame clones and leaves some out. The table records under 2,000,000 clones, approximately 94% of them present only once. As regards this clone: This specimen includes other DNA sequences encoding the same CDR3.

The source material was naive CD8+ T cells sorted from blood. This sequence was found in a man aged 18-30 years in good health.

In DNA, the CDR3 is TGTGCCAGCAGCTTTGGTAGCGGAACCTACGAGCAGTACTTC. It encodes CASSFGSGTYEQYF. This chain links TRBV5-6 with TRBJ2-7; weak D call: TRBD2 (6 bases). V was pared by 2 bases and J by 2 bases, with 11 bases between. The CDR3 is 14 amino acids. Germline CDR1 is SGHDT and CDR2 is YYEEEE.